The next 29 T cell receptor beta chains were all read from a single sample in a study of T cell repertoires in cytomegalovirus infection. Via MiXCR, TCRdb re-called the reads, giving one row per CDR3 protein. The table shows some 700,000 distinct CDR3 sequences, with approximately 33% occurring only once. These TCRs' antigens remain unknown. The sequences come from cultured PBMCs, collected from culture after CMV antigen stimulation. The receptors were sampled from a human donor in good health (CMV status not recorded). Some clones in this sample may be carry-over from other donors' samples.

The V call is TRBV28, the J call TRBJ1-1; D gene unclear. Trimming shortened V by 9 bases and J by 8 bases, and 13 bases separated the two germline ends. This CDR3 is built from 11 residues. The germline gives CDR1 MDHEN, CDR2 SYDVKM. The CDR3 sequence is CASTYAEEAFF. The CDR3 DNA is TGTGCCAGTACCTACGCGGAAGAAGCTTTCTTT.

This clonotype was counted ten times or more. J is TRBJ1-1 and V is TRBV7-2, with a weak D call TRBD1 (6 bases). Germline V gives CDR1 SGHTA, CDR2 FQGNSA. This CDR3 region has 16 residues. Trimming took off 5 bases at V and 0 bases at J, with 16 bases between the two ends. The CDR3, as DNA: TGTGCCAGCAGCCCGCGAGGGGGAGGTCTGAACACTGAAGCTTTCTTT. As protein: CASSPRGGGLNTEAFF.

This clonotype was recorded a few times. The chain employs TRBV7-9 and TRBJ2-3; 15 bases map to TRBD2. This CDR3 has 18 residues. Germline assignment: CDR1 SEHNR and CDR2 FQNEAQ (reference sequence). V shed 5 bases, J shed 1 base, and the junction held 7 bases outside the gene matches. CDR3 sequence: CASSPGLAGGPGTDTQYF. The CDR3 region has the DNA TGTGCCAGCAGCCCCGGACTAGCGGGAGGGCCCGGCACAGATACGCAGTATTTT.

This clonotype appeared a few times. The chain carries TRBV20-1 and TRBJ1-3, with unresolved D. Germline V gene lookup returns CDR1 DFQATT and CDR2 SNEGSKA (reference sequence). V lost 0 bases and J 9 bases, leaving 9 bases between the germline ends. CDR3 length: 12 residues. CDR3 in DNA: TGCAGTGCTAGAGACCCTCAAGCCACCATATATTTT. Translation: CSARDPQATIYF.

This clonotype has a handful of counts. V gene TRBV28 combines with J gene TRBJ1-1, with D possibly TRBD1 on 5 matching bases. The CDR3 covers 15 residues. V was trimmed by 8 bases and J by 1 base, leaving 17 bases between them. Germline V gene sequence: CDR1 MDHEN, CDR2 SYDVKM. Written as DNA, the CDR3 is TGTGCCAGCGGCTCGAGAATGGGGCGGAACACTGAAGCTTTCTTT. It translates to CASGSRMGRNTEAFF.

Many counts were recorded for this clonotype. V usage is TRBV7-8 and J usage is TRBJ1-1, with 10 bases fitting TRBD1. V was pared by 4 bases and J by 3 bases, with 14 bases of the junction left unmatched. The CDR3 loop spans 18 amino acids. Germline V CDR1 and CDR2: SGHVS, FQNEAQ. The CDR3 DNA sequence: TGTGCCAGCAGCTCCAGCCCGGGACAGGGGTGGAGGTACACTGAAGCTTTCTTT. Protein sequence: CASSSSPGQGWRYTEAFF.

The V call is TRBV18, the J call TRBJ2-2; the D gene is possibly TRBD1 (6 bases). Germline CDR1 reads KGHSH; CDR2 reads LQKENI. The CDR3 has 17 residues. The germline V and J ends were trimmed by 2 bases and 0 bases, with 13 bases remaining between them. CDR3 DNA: TGTGCCAGCTCACCAACACCGGACAGTCCGAACACCGGGGAGCTGTTTTTT. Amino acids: CASSPTPDSPNTGELFF.

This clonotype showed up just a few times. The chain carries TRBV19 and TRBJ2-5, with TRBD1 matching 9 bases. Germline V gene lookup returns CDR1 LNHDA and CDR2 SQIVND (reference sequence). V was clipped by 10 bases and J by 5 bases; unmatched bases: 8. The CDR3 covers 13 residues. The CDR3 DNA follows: TGTGCCACCAACACCGGGACAGGGGAGACCCAGTACTTC. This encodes CATNTGTGETQYF. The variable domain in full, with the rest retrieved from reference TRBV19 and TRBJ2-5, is DGGITQSPKYLFRKEGQNVTLSCEQNLNHDAMYWYRQDPGQGLRLIYYSQIVNDFQKGDIAEGYSVSREKKESFPLTVTSAQKNPTAFYLCATNTGTGETQYFGPGTRLLVL.

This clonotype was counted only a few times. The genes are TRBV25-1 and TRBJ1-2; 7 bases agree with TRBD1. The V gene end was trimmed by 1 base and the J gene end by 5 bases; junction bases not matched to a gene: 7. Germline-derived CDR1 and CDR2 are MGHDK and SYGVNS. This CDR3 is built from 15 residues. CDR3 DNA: TGTGCCAGCAGTGAATTGGACAGGCACCCATATGGCTACACCTTC. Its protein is CASSELDRHPYGYTF.

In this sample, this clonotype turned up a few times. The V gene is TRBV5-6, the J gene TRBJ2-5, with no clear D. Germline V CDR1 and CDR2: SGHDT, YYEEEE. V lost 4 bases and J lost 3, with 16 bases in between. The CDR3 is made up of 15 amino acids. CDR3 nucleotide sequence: TGTGCCAGCAGCCGTCCGTTCTGGGTGGAAGAGACCCAGTACTTC. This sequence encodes CASSRPFWVEETQYF.

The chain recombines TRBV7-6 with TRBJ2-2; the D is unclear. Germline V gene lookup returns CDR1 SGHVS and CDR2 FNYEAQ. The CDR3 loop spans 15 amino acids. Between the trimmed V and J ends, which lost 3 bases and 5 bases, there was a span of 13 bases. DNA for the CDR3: TGTGCCAGCAGCTTCTCCCGGTTGGGGACCGGGGAGCTGTTTTTT. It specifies CASSFSRLGTGELFF.

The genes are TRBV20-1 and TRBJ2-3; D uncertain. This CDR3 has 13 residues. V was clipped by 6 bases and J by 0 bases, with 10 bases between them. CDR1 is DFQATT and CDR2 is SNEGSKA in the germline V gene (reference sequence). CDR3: CSAGHSSTDTQYF. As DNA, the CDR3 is TGCAGTGCAGGCCATTCTAGCACAGATACGCAGTATTTT.

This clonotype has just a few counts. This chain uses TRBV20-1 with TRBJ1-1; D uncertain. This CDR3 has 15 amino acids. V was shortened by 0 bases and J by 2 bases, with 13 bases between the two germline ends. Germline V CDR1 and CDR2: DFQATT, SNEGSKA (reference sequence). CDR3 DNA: TGCAGTGCTAGAGATGCCGCGGCGGGAAACACTGAAGCTTTCTTT. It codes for CSARDAAAGNTEAFF.

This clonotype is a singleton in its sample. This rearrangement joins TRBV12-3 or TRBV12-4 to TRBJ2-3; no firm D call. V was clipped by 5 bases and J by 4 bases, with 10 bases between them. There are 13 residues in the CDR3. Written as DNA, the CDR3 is TGTGCCAGCAGTCCACTCAACGCAGATACGCAGTATTTT. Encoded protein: CASSPLNADTQYF.

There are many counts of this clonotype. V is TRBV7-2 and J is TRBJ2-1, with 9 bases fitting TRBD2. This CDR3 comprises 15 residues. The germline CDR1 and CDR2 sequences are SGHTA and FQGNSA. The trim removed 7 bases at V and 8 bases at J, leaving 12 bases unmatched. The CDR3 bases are TGTGCCAGCACCTTGATTGTAGCGGGGGTGGATGAGCAGTTCTTC. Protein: CASTLIVAGVDEQFF. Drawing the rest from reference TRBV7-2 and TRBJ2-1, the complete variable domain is GAGVSQSPSNKVTEKGKDVELRCDPISGHTALYWYRQSLGQGLEFLIYFQGNSAPDKSGLPSDRFSAERTGGSVSTLTIQRTQQEDSAVYLCASTLIVAGVDEQFFGPGTRLTVL.

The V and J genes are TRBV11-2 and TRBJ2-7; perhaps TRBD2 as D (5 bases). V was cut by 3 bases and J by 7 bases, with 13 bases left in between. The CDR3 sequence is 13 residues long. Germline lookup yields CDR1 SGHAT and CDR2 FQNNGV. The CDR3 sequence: CASSFRPSGEQYF. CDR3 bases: TGTGCCAGCAGCTTTAGGCCCTCGGGGGAGCAGTACTTC. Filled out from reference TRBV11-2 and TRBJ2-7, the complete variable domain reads EAGVAQSPRYKIIEKRQSVAFWCNPISGHATLYWYQQILGQGPKLLIQFQNNGVVDDSQLPKDRFSAERLKGVDSTLKIQPAKLEDSAVYLCASSFRPSGEQYFGPGTRLTVT.

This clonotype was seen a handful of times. The CDR3 sequence is CASRTVSPRFSNQPQHF. CDR3 DNA: TGTGCCAGCAGAACGGTGTCCCCGAGATTTAGCAATCAGCCCCAGCATTTT. J is TRBJ1-5 and V is TRBV6-6; D gene ambiguous. V dropped 6 bases and J dropped 0 bases, with 18 bases sitting between them. Looked up from germline, CDR1 is MNHNY and CDR2 is SVGAGI (reference sequence). The CDR3 spans 17 residues.

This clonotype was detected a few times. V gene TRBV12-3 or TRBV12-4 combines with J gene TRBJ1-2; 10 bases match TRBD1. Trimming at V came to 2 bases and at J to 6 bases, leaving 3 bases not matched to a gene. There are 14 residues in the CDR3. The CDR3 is CASSLFGTGDGYTF. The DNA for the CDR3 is TGTGCCAGCAGTTTATTTGGGACAGGGGATGGCTACACCTTC.

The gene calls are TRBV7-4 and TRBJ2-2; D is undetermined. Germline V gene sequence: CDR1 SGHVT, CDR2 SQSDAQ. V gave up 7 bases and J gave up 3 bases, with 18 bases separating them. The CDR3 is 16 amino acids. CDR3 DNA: TGTGCCAGCAACATAGATAAAGGGATATACACCGGGGAGCTGTTTTTT. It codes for CASNIDKGIYTGELFF.

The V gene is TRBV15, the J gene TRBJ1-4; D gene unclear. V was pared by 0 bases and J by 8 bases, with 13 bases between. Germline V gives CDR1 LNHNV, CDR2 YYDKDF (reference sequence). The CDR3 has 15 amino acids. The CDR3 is CATSRENLGGEKLFF. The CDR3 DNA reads TGTGCCACCAGCAGAGAAAATCTGGGAGGCGAAAAACTGTTTTTT.

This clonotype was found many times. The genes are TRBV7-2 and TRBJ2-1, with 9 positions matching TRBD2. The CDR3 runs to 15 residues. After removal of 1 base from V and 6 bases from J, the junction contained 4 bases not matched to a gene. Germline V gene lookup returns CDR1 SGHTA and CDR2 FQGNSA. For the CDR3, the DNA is TGTGCCAGCAGCTTAGTAGCGGGAGTCTCCAATGAGCAGTTCTTC. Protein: CASSLVAGVSNEQFF.

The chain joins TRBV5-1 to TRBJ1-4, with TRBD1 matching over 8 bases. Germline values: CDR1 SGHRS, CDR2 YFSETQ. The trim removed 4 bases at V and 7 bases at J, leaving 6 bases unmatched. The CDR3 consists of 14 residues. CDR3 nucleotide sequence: TGCGCCAGCAGCCAGACAGGGGTCGGTGAAAAACTGTTTTTT. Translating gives CASSQTGVGEKLFF.

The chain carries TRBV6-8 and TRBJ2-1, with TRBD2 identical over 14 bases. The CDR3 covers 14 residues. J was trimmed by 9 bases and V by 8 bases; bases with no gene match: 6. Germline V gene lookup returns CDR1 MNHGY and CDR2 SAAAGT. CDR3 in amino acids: CASRRGLAGVEQFF. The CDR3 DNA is TGTGCCAGCCGGCGGGGACTAGCGGGAGTTGAGCAGTTCTTC.

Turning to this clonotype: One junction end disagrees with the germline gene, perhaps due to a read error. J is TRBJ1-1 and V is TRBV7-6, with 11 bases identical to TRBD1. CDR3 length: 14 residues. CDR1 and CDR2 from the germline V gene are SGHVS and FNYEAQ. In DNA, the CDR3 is TGTGCCAGCAGCTTACGGACAGGGGGCCCTGAGGCTTTCTTT. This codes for CASSLRTGGPEAFF. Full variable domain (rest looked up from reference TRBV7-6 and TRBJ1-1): GAGVSQSPRYKVTKRGQDVALRCDPISGHVSLYWYRQALGQGPEFLTYFNYEAQQDKSGLPNDRFSAERPEGSISTLTIQRTEQRDSAMYRCASSLRTGGPEAFFGQGTRLTVV.

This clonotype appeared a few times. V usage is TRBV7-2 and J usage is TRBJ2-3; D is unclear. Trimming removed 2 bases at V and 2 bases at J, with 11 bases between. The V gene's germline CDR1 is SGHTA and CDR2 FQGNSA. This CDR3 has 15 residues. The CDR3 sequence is CASSLQKSLTDTQYF. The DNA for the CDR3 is TGTGCCAGCAGCTTACAAAAAAGCCTCACAGATACGCAGTATTTT.

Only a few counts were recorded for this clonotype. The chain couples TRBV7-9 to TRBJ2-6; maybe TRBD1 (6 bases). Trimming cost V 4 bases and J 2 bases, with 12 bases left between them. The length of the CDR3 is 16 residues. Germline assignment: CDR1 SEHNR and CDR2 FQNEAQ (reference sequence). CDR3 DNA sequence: TGTGCCAGCAGCTCCACCACAGGGACTGGGGCCAACGTCCTGACTTTC. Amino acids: CASSSTTGTGANVLTF.

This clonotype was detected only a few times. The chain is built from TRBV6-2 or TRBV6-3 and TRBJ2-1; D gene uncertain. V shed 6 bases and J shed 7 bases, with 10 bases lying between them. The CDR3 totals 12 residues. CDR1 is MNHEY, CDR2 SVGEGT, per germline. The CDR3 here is CASRDLVNEQFF. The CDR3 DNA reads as TGTGCCAGCAGGGATCTAGTTAATGAGCAGTTCTTC.

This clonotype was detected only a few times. CDR3 coding DNA: TGTGCCAGCAACCAACAGGGGGCGATCTTCTACGAGCAGTACTTC. This encodes CASNQQGAIFYEQYF. The chain uses TRBV6-1 and TRBJ2-7; 9 bases fit TRBD1. Germline V gene sequence: CDR1 MNHNS, CDR2 SASEGT. There are 15 residues in the CDR3. V gave up 7 bases and J gave up 3 bases; unmatched junction bases: 10.

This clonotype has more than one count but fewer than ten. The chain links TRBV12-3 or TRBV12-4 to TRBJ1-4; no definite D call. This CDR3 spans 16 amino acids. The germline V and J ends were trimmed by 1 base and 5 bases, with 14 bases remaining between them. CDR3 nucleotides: TGTGCCAGCAGTTTAGGGAGAAGCACCATCAATGAAAAACTGTTTTTT. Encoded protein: CASSLGRSTINEKLFF.